A selection of T cell receptor beta chains follows, all from one sample in a study of healthy donors' naive CD4 and CD8 T cells. TCRdb re-called the reads with MiXCR, one entry per CDR3 protein. The sample has approximately 180,000 distinct CDR3 sequences; nearly 75% are singletons. The sequencing sample was made of naive CD4+ and CD8+ T cells sorted from blood, pooled from several donors. These receptors were obtained from a pool of human donors in good health; the sample pools cells from several healthy donors. Each CDR3 is given with its conserved first and last residue. D genes are given only for firm matches. Part of the rows lack a size; the others show once, few, many or a class for expanded clones.

j_call d_call v_call clone_size cdr3_aa cdr3_nt
TRBJ1-4 TRBD1 TRBV6-1 NA CASSDLGGSVEKLFF TGTGCCAGCAGTGACTTAGGGGGCTCGGTTGAAAAACTGTTTTTT
TRBJ2-1 TRBD2 TRBV29-1 NA CSVAAGGRLNEQFF TGCAGCGTAGCAGCGGGAGGGCGTCTCAATGAGCAGTTCTTC
TRBJ1-2 TRBD1 TRBV27 NA CASSSTGYHGYTF TGTGCCAGCAGTTCGACAGGGTACCATGGCTACACCTTC
TRBJ1-1 NA TRBV30 few CAWSGKPNTEAFF TGTGCCTGGAGTGGAAAACCGAACACTGAAGCTTTCTTT
TRBJ1-5 NA TRBV29-1 few CSVTGWNPQHF TGCAGCGTGACAGGTTGGAATCCCCAGCATTTT
TRBJ1-4 TRBD1 TRBV19 NA CASSTSPGQYEKLFF TGTGCCAGTAGTACCTCCCCGGGACAGTATGAAAAACTGTTTTTT
TRBJ1-1 NA TRBV27 NA CASTVGGHHTEAFF TGTGCCAGCACCGTTGGGGGCCACCACACTGAAGCTTTCTTT
TRBJ1-1 NA TRBV29-1 NA CSALAEDTEAFF TGCAGCGCTCTAGCGGAGGACACTGAAGCTTTCTTT
TRBJ2-1 NA TRBV11-2 NA CASSEPRQGVYEQFF TGTGCCAGCAGCGAGCCGCGGCAAGGAGTATATGAGCAGTTCTTC
TRBJ1-2 NA TRBV29-1 NA CSVRSHGNYGYTF TGCAGCGTGAGATCACATGGGAACTATGGCTACACCTTC
TRBJ1-5 NA TRBV12-3/TRBV12-4 NA CASSLARDQPQHF TGTGCCAGCAGTTTAGCGCGAGATCAGCCCCAGCATTTT